The 15 T cell receptor beta chains below all came from one sample that was sequenced in a study of cytomegalovirus exposure and HLA in healthy donors (dated 2017 in TCRdb). Preparation of the library involved the immunoSEQ multiplex PCR assay. A mixture of 60 forward primers for TCR Vbeta segments and 13 reverse primers for TCR Jbeta segments was used in the multiplex PCR. Sourced from immuneACCESS, this table was stored by TCRdb with only in-frame sequences that have V and J called. A share of the clones is absent; for the studies checked, an unresolved V gene accounts for under half, and the remainder has no known explanation. This sample gives more than 95,000 clones in total; around 68% of them show up just once. The top ten hold 9.5% to 13% of the sample. The specimen was PBMCs. The receptors come from a woman in her forties or fifties in good health and CMV-seropositive.

This chain uses TRBV30 with TRBJ2-1; 7 bases line up with TRBD2. CDR1 and CDR2 (germline): GTSNPN, SVGIG (reference sequence). The V segment lost 2 bases and the J segment 3 bases; nucleotides outside the gene matches: 7. The CDR3 spans 15 residues. As DNA, the CDR3 is TGTGCCTGGAGTAAAATAAGCGGGGACTACAATGAGCAGTTCTTC. Translated, it gives CAWSKISGDYNEQFF.

V and J are TRBV10-2 and TRBJ2-5, with 11 bases identical to TRBD2. V lost 6 bases to trimming and J lost 2 bases; unmatched junction nucleotides: 2. CDR1 WSHSY and CDR2 SAAADI come from the germline V gene. The CDR3 loop spans 14 amino acids. CDR3 protein: CASRIAGGQETQYF. The CDR3 DNA is TGCGCCAGCAGAATAGCGGGGGGGCAAGAGACCCAGTACTTC.

The chain's CDR3 is CASSPDVAGFEAFF. As DNA, the CDR3 is TGTGCCAGCAGTCCAGACGTTGCAGGGTTTGAAGCTTTCTTT. The V and J genes are TRBV5-4 and TRBJ1-1; weak D call: TRBD1 (5 bases). The CDR3 spans 14 residues. Germline V gene data show CDR1 as SGHNT and CDR2 as YYREEE (reference sequence). Trimming pared 5 bases from V and 7 bases from J, leaving 18 bases between. Complete variable domain (other parts from reference TRBV5-4 and TRBJ1-1): ETGVTQSPTHLIKTRGQQVTLRCSSQSGHNTVSWYQQALGQGPQFIFQYYREEENGRGNFPPRFSGLQFPNYSSELNVNALELDDSALYLCASSPDVAGFEAFFGQGTRLTVV.

This chain links TRBV6-6 with TRBJ2-7, with D possibly being TRBD1 (6 bases). With 6 bases removed from V and 6 bases from J, the gap between germline ends came to 12 bases. Germline CDR1 is MNHNY and CDR2 is SVGAGI (reference sequence). This CDR3 is 12 amino acids long. The CDR3 DNA is TGTGCCAGCAGAAAACAGGGAACCGAGCAGTACTTC. It encodes CASRKQGTEQYF.

CDR3 bases: TGTGCCAGTAGTATGGAGGGGGCTGCAACTAATGAAAAACTGTTTTTT. Translating it yields CASSMEGAATNEKLFF. The chain joins TRBV19 to TRBJ1-4, with 7 bases identical to TRBD1. J was trimmed by 0 bases and V by 3 bases; bases with no gene match: 4. CDR1 is LNHDA, CDR2 SQIVND, per germline (reference sequence). The CDR3 has 16 residues. Looking up the rest from reference TRBV19 and TRBJ1-4 gives the full variable domain: DGGITQSPKYLFRKEGQNVTLSCEQNLNHDAMYWYRQDPGQGLRLIYYSQIVNDFQKGDIAEGYSVSREKKESFPLTVTSAQKNPTAFYLCASSMEGAATNEKLFFGSGTQLSVL.

As DNA, the CDR3 is TGTGCCAGCCTAAATCGAGGCCAGGGCCCCTCTAGAGGCTACACCTTC. Amino acids: CASLNRGQGPSRGYTF. This rearrangement joins TRBV28 to TRBJ1-2; weak D call: TRBD1 (5 bases). This CDR3 has 16 amino acids. The V end lost 8 bases, the J end lost 8 bases, and 27 bases lay between the germline ends. Germline V gene data show CDR1 as MDHEN and CDR2 as SYDVKM.

This clone appeared once. This sequence joins TRBV19 and TRBJ1-1, with D perhaps matching TRBD1 (6 bases). CDR3 length: 14 amino acids. Germline values: CDR1 LNHDA, CDR2 SQIVND (reference sequence). V gave up 3 bases and J gave up 6 bases, with 14 bases separating them. The CDR3 loop is CASSIRQVRAEAFF. The CDR3, as DNA: TGTGCCAGTAGTATCCGACAGGTCCGCGCTGAAGCTTTCTTT.

V is TRBV2 and J is TRBJ1-5; 8 bases map to TRBD1. With 6 bases clipped from V and 2 bases from J, the junction kept 6 bases outside the gene matches. The CDR3 totals 15 residues. Germline-derived CDR1 and CDR2 are SNHLY and FYNNEI. CDR3 amino acids: CASRTDRAGNQPQHF. As DNA, the CDR3 is TGTGCCAGCAGAACGGACAGGGCCGGCAATCAGCCCCAGCATTTT.

V is TRBV7-2 and J is TRBJ1-5; perhaps TRBD1 as D (6 bases). There are 15 residues in the CDR3. Germline V gene sequence: CDR1 SGHTA, CDR2 FQGNSA. V dropped 5 bases and J dropped 3 bases, with 14 bases sitting between them. CDR3 residues: CASSRTGKNNQPQHF. CDR3 sequence (DNA): TGTGCCAGCAGCCGTACAGGGAAGAACAATCAGCCCCAGCATTTT. Full variable domain (missing parts from reference TRBV7-2 and TRBJ1-5): GAGVSQSPSNKVTEKGKDVELRCDPISGHTALYWYRQSLGQGLEFLIYFQGNSAPDKSGLPSDRFSAERTGGSVSTLTIQRTQQEDSAVYLCASSRTGKNNQPQHFGDGTRLSIL.

This clone was seen only a few times. This chain links TRBV19 with TRBJ1-5; the match to TRBD1 covers 7 bases. Trimming removed 2 bases from V and 0 bases from J; junction bases left unmatched: 13. Per the germline V gene, CDR1 is LNHDA and CDR2 is SQIVND (reference sequence). The CDR3 contains 19 residues. For the CDR3, the DNA is TGTGCCAGTAGTATAATTCGTAGCGGGGACAGCATTAGCAATCAGCCCCAGCATTTT. Translating gives CASSIIRSGDSISNQPQHF.

This chain joins TRBV4-3 and TRBJ1-5; D remains unclear. Germline V gene data show CDR1 as LGHNA and CDR2 as YSLEER. The CDR3 runs to 15 residues. V lost 0 bases to trimming and J lost 4 bases, with 10 bases between them. CDR3 DNA sequence: TGCGCCAGCAGCCAAGATATCAGGTTGAATCAGCCCCAGCATTTT. The encoded protein is CASSQDIRLNQPQHF.

This chain connects TRBV10-3 to TRBJ2-1; 8 bases fit TRBD2. The J segment lost 9 bases and the V segment lost 6 bases, leaving 4 bases of the junction unmatched. The CDR3 has 12 residues. Germline CDR1 is ENHRY and CDR2 is SYGVKD. In nucleotides, the CDR3 is TGTGCCATCAGGGAAGCGGGGGCTGAGCAGTTCTTC. Protein: CAIREAGAEQFF.

In nucleotides, the CDR3 is TGTGCCAGCAAAGGAACAGGGTCCCCGACTGGGGCCAACGTCCTGACTTTC. This codes for CASKGTGSPTGANVLTF. The rearrangement links TRBV25-1 to TRBJ2-6; possibly TRBD1 for D (6 bases). Per germline, CDR1 MGHDK and CDR2 SYGVNS. The CDR3 runs 17 residues. Between the trimmed V and J ends, which lost 7 bases and 2 bases, there was a span of 18 bases.

The rearrangement uses TRBV28 and TRBJ2-5; 7 bases agree with TRBD2. The V gene end was trimmed by 4 bases and the J gene end by 5 bases; junction bases not matched to a gene: 13. The CDR3 consists of 16 residues. CDR1 and CDR2 from the germline V gene are MDHEN and SYDVKM. CDR3 loop: CASSSAGVGSLETQYF. Here the CDR3 DNA reads TGTGCCAGCAGTTCCGCGGGAGTCGGGTCACTGGAGACCCAGTACTTC.

This clone was picked up one time. V gene TRBV10-3 combines with J gene TRBJ1-1, with TRBD1 matching over 8 bases. Germline V gene sequence: CDR1 ENHRY, CDR2 SYGVKD. Trimming took 2 bases from V and 3 from J; bases not matched to a gene: 5. The CDR3 runs to 15 residues. CDR3: CAISETGGQDTEAFF. The CDR3 bases are TGTGCCATCAGTGAGACAGGGGGTCAGGACACTGAAGCTTTCTTT.